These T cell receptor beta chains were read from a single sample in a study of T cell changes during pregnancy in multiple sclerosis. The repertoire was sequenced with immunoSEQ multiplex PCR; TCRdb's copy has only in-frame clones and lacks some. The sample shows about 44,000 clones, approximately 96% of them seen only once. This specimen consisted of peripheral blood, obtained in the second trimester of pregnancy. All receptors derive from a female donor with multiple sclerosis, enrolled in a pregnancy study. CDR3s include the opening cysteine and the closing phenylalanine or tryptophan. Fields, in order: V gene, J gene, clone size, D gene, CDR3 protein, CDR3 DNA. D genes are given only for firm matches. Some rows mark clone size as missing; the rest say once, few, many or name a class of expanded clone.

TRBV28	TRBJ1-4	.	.	CASNQGGAWEKLFF	TGTGCCAGCAATCAGGGAGGGGCTTGGGAAAAACTGTTTTTT
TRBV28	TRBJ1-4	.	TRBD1	CAVRGELWEKLFF	TGTGCCGTCAGGGGGGAATTGTGGGAAAAACTGTTTTTT
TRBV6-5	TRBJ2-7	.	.	CASSVGATYEQYF	TGTGCCAGCAGTGTGGGCGCCACCTACGAGCAGTACTTC
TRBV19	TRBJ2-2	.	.	CASSMVEFRNTGELFF	TGTGCCAGTAGTATGGTGGAGTTCCGTAACACCGGGGAGCTGTTTTTT
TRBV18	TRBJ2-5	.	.	CASSPPSETQYF	TGTGCCAGCTCACCACCTTCTGAGACCCAGTACTTC
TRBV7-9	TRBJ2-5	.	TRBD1	CASSSWTGGQETQYF	TGTGCCAGCAGCTCATGGACAGGGGGGCAAGAGACCCAGTACTTC
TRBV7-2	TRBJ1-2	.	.	CASSLPPLSGYTF	TGTGCCAGCAGCTTACCCCCGTTGAGTGGCTACACCTTC
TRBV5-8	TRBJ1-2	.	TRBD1	CASSKLTGTGIYGYTF	TGTGCCAGCAGCAAACTTACCGGGACAGGGATCTATGGCTACACCTTC
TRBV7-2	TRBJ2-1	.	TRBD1	CASSPRRAGGAEQFF	TGTGCCAGCAGCCCACGCCGCGCAGGGGGTGCTGAGCAGTTCTTC
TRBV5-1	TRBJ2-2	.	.	CASSSLASTGELFF	TGCGCCAGCAGCTCGTTAGCCAGCACCGGGGAGCTGTTTTTT
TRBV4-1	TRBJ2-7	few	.	CASSQGGDYEQYF	TGCGCCAGCAGCCAAGGGGGGGACTACGAGCAGTACTTC
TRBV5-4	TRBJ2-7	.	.	CASSFGREYEQYF	TGTGCCAGCAGCTTCGGCCGGGAGTACGAGCAGTACTTC
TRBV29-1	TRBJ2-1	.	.	CSVHSSSYNEQFF	TGCAGCGTCCACTCTAGCAGCTACAATGAGCAGTTCTTC
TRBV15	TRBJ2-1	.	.	CATSRGGEYNEQFF	TGTGCCACCAGCAGAGGCGGCGAGTACAATGAGCAGTTCTTC
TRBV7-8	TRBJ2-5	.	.	CASSLGHFFVGEAETQYF	TGTGCCAGCAGCTTAGGCCATTTTTTTGTGGGGGAGGCAGAGACCCAGTACTTC
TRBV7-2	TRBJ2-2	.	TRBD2	CASSPTRGLGNTGELFF	TGTGCCAGCAGCCCCACGAGGGGACTAGGAAACACCGGGGAGCTGTTTTTT
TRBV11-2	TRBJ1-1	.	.	CASSLSLGENTEAFF	TGTGCCAGCAGCTTATCATTGGGAGAAAACACTGAAGCTTTCTTT